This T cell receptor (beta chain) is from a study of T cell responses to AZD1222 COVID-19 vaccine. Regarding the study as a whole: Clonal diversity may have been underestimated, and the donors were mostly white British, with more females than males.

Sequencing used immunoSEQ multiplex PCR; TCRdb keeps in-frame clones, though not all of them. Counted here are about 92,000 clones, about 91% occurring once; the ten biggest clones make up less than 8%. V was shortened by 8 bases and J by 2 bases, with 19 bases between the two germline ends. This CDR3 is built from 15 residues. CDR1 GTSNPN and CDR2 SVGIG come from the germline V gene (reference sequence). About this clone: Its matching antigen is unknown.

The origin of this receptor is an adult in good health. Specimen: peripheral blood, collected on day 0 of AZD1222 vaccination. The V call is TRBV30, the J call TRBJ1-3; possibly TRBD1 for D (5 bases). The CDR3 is CAGLGTTAPGNTIYF. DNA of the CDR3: TGTGCCGGACTCGGGACCACGGCACCTGGAAACACCATATATTTT.